One sample yielded the 7 T cell receptor beta chains listed below, sequenced in a study of control samples from healthy donors and cancer patients (dated by TCRdb to about 2020). Receptor amplification or capture employed the immunoSEQ multiplex PCR assay. The clones in this table, taken by TCRdb from immuneACCESS, are in-frame only. Not every clone is retained; where verified, under half of the shortfall comes from an unresolved V gene, and the cause of the rest is unknown. This sample gives approximately 100,000 clones in total; approximately 92% of them show up just once. The ten top clones hold approximately 3% of the sample. The sequenced sample was blood. These TCRs come from a human donor in good health. The donor label of this sample is uncertain.

The V call is TRBV20-1, the J call TRBJ1-2; D is perhaps TRBD1 (5 bases). The CDR3 has 15 amino acids. Deletions cut 3 bases from V and 6 bases from J, with 20 bases between. The V gene's germline CDR1 is DFQATT and CDR2 SNEGSKA (reference sequence). The CDR3 DNA follows: TGCAGTGCTAGTACATCGTGGGGCAGCCCCAATGGCTACACCTTC. Translated, it gives CSASTSWGSPNGYTF.

CDR3 DNA: TGTGCCAGCAGCGGATTGGGTAAAGCTTTCTTT. It translates to CASSGLGKAFF. The chain uses TRBV9 and TRBJ1-1; D gene unclear. The V end was cut by 3 bases, the J end by 9 bases, with 9 bases between. The CDR3 runs 11 residues. Germline CDR1 SGDLS, CDR2 YYNGEE.

The chain uses TRBV6-1 and TRBJ1-1; 7 bases are a match to TRBD1. Trimming at V came to 1 base and at J to 1 base, leaving 9 bases not matched to a gene. Germline-derived CDR1 and CDR2 are MNHNS and SASEGT. The CDR3 covers 17 residues. Here the CDR3 reads CASSEVGRGYWNTEAFF. The CDR3 DNA reads as TGTGCCAGCAGTGAAGTCGGCAGGGGGTACTGGAACACTGAAGCTTTCTTT.

This clone was recorded once. The chain links TRBV7-2 to TRBJ2-2; no clear D gene. Germline loops: CDR1 SGHTA, CDR2 FQGNSA. The CDR3 is 13 residues long. V lost 4 bases to trimming and J lost 6 bases, with 9 bases between them. This CDR3 reads CASSWARAGELFF. The CDR3, as DNA: TGTGCCAGCAGCTGGGCTCGGGCCGGGGAGCTGTTTTTT.

This clone turned up a few times. This chain joins TRBV7-8 and TRBJ2-2; TRBD1 matches at 8 bases. V trimming: 5 bases; J trimming: 7 bases; junction bases outside the gene matches: 6. Germline CDR1 SGHVS, CDR2 FQNEAQ. This CDR3 has 14 residues. As DNA, the CDR3 is TGTGCCAGCAGCAAACAGGGGGGAGGCGGGGAGCTGTTTTTT. The encoded protein is CASSKQGGGGELFF.

The chain joins TRBV5-6 to TRBJ2-5; tentative D call: TRBD2 (6 bases). This CDR3 region has 14 residues. Germline loops: CDR1 SGHDT, CDR2 YYEEEE. Trimming removed 3 bases from V and 0 bases from J, with 9 bases in between. The CDR3 DNA reads TGTGCCAGCAGCTGGGGGGACTACCAAGAGACCCAGTACTTC. Translated: CASSWGDYQETQYF.

The J gene is TRBJ2-2, the V gene TRBV7-2; 7 bases agree with TRBD2. From germline, CDR1 is SGHTA and CDR2 FQGNSA. V gave up 7 bases and J gave up 8 bases; unmatched junction bases: 13. The CDR3 contains 15 residues. CDR3 sequence (DNA): TGTGCCAGCACCAGGGATGGCGGGGGTTTTGGGGAGCTGTTTTTT. Translated, it gives CASTRDGGGFGELFF.